The 21 T cell receptor beta chains listed next were all sequenced from one sample in a study of human T cells and chemical hapten exposure. The treatment was: therapeutic diphenylcyclopropenone sensitization with weekly scalp DPC. The library put unique molecular identifiers onto individual cDNA molecules. TCRdb recomputed calls from the reads with MiXCR, one row per CDR3 protein. The sample has fewer than 650 distinct CDR3 sequences; roughly nine tenths are singletons. Here the sequenced sample was whole blood, taken before DPC sensitization or 2, 6, or about 24 weeks after (not recorded which). The receptor source for this set is an adult with alopecia areata. Some clones in this sample may be carry-over from other donors' samples. This table probably holds off-target reads from a library built for another chain.

The J gene is TRBJ2-5, the V gene TRBV20-1; 8 bases fit TRBD2. Germline values: CDR1 DFQATT, CDR2 SNEGSKA (reference sequence). The CDR3 is made up of 13 amino acids. V shed 7 bases, J shed 2 bases, and the junction held 6 bases outside the gene matches. The CDR3 sequence: CSVITSGQETQYF. The CDR3 coding sequence is TGCAGTGTTATAACTAGCGGTCAAGAGACCCAGTACTTC.

This clonotype came up once. The rearrangement uses TRBV20-1 and TRBJ2-3; 13 positions match TRBD2. This CDR3 spans 14 amino acids. Germline V CDR1 and CDR2: DFQATT, SNEGSKA (reference sequence). J lost 3 bases, V lost 3 bases, and 0 bases had no gene match. The CDR3, as DNA: TGCAGTGCTAGGGGACTAGCGGGGACAGATACGCAGTATTTT. Encoded protein: CSARGLAGTDTQYF.

The rearrangement uses TRBV28 and TRBJ2-7, with 8 nucleotides matching TRBD1. Germline V gene data show CDR1 as MDHEN and CDR2 as SYDVKM. The CDR3 spans 14 residues. With V trimmed by 4 bases and J by 1 base, 3 bases remained unmatched. The CDR3: CASSSGTGSYEQYF. CDR3 in DNA: TGTGCCAGCAGTTCCGGGACAGGATCCTACGAGCAGTACTTC.

V is TRBV7-2 and J is TRBJ1-5; 7 bases agree with TRBD1. The V gene end was trimmed by 9 bases and the J gene end by 2 bases; junction bases not matched to a gene: 1. The CDR3 has 12 residues. Germline CDR1 SGHTA, CDR2 FQGNSA. The CDR3 DNA follows: TGTGCCAGTACAGGGGGCAATCAGCCCCAGCATTTT. Translation: CASTGGNQPQHF. Together with reference TRBV7-2 and TRBJ1-5, the CDR3 gives the full variable domain: GAGVSQSPSNKVTEKGKDVELRCDPISGHTALYWYRQSLGQGLEFLIYFQGNSAPDKSGLPSDRFSAERTGGSVSTLTIQRTQQEDSAVYLCASTGGNQPQHFGDGTRLSIL.

The genes are TRBV20-1 and TRBJ2-3, with 8 bases matching TRBD2. The CDR3 has 11 amino acids. Germline V lookup: CDR1 DFQATT, CDR2 SNEGSKA (reference sequence). This CDR3 reads CTGGAADTQYF. CDR3 bases: TGCACCGGGGGGGCCGCAGATACGCAGTATTTT.

The chain carries TRBV6-2 or TRBV6-3 and TRBJ1-1; D ambiguous. V gave up 0 bases and J gave up 1 base, with 6 bases separating them. CDR3 size: 14 residues. CDR1 is MNHEY, CDR2 SVGEGT, per germline. The CDR3 reads CASSYSTKNTEAFF. The CDR3 nucleotides read TGTGCCAGCAGTTACTCGACAAAGAACACTGAAGCTTTCTTT.

The chain links TRBV29-1 to TRBJ2-3, with TRBD2 identical over 14 bases. This CDR3 has 18 amino acids. The germline V gene encodes CDR1 SQVTM and CDR2 ANQGSEA. The V segment lost 6 bases and the J segment 7 bases; nucleotides outside the gene matches: 18. CDR3 amino acids: CSVAGLAGGIDSVNTQYF. The CDR3 DNA sequence: TGCAGCGTGGCTGGACTAGCGGGGGGCATCGACTCTGTTAATACGCAGTATTTT.

The chain carries TRBV6-2 or TRBV6-3 and TRBJ2-3; D remains ambiguous. The CDR3 spans 12 residues. Per the germline V gene, CDR1 is MNHEY and CDR2 is SVGEGT. V was pared by 7 bases and J by 7 bases, with 12 bases between. The CDR3 coding sequence is TGTGCCAGCACCAACAGCCTTAATACGCAGTATTTT. Its translation: CASTNSLNTQYF.

This clonotype was seen only a few times. The V call is TRBV20-1, the J call TRBJ2-7, with TRBD2 as a possible D gene (7 bases). CDR3 length equals 14 residues. Trimming cost V 1 base and J 5 bases, with 15 bases left between them. Germline CDR1 DFQATT, CDR2 SNEGSKA (reference sequence). The CDR3 region is CSARGGGWLDEQYF. The CDR3 coding sequence is TGCAGTGCTAGAGGGGGGGGCTGGCTGGACGAGCAGTACTTC.

The chain combines TRBV4-2 with TRBJ2-1, with a weak D call TRBD1 (7 bases). Deletions cut 0 bases from V and 5 bases from J, with 14 bases between. This CDR3 is 16 amino acids long. Germline V gene data show CDR1 as LGHNA and CDR2 as YNFKEQ. CDR3 coding DNA: TGTGCCAGCAGCCAAGAACGGGGGACAGAACACAATGAGCAGTTCTTC. This encodes CASSQERGTEHNEQFF.

V and J are TRBV12-3 or TRBV12-4 and TRBJ2-1; 8 nucleotides line up with TRBD1. This CDR3 contains 12 residues. V trimming: 6 bases; J trimming: 9 bases; junction bases outside the gene matches: 4. This CDR3 reads CASSPQGAEQFF. In DNA, the CDR3 is TGTGCCAGCAGCCCCCAGGGGGCTGAGCAGTTCTTC.

The V call is TRBV3-2, the J call TRBJ1-1. TRBV3-2 corresponds to a pseudogene. This CDR3 contains 15 residues. CDR3 coding DNA: TGTGCCAGCAGCCAAGATGTGTGGGGTAGCACTGAAGCTTTCTTT. This sequence encodes CASSQDVWGSTEAFF.

This clonotype showed up just once. The V gene is TRBV12-3 or TRBV12-4, the J gene TRBJ2-1; no clear D gene. The CDR3 sequence is 15 residues long. V shed 1 base and J shed 0 bases, with 7 bases lying between them. The CDR3: CASSLGPLSYNEQFF. In DNA form, the CDR3 reads TGTGCCAGCAGTTTAGGACCGCTCTCCTACAATGAGCAGTTCTTC.

The chain couples TRBV29-1 to TRBJ2-3; 8 bases fit TRBD2. Germline lookup yields CDR1 SQVTM and CDR2 ANQGSEA. The CDR3 extends over 13 amino acids. V lost 4 bases and J lost 1; bases outside the gene matches: 1. The CDR3 protein is CSVAGGGTDTQYF. The CDR3 DNA sequence: TGCAGCGTTGCCGGGGGGGGCACAGATACGCAGTATTTT.

The chain couples TRBV6-4 to TRBJ2-3, with D hard to call. The V gene's germline CDR1 is MRHNA and CDR2 SNTAGT. Trimming shortened V by 4 bases and J by 1 base, and 6 bases separated the two germline ends. This CDR3 contains 13 residues. CDR3 residues: CASSVKGTDTQYF. CDR3 nucleotide sequence: TGTGCCAGCAGTGTGAAAGGCACAGATACGCAGTATTTT.

The chain is built from TRBV7-2 and TRBJ1-5; no definite D call. There are 16 residues in the CDR3. CDR1 is SGHTA, CDR2 FQGNSA, per germline. Trimming shortened V by 5 bases and J by 3 bases, and 17 bases separated the two germline ends. In DNA form, the CDR3 reads TGTGCCAGCAGCAAAAACGGGAGGCCCAACAATCAGCCCCAGCATTTT. This sequence encodes CASSKNGRPNNQPQHF.

The chain joins TRBV29-1 to TRBJ1-1, with 7 bases that match TRBD1. This CDR3 is built from 12 residues. The V and J ends lost 7 bases and 1 base, in that order; junction bases with no gene match: 3. CDR1 is SQVTM, CDR2 ANQGSEA, per germline. The CDR3 DNA reads TGCAGCGCGGACAGGAGGAACACTGAAGCTTTCTTT. Protein: CSADRRNTEAFF. The variable domain in full, with the rest retrieved from reference TRBV29-1 and TRBJ1-1, is SAVISQKPSRDICQRGTSLTIQCQVDSQVTMMFWYRQQPGQSLTLIATANQGSEATYESGFVIDKFPISRPNLTFSTLTVSNMSPEDSSIYLCSADRRNTEAFFGQGTRLTVV.

J is TRBJ2-5 and V is TRBV27; a weak D match, TRBD2 (5 bases). Per the germline V gene, CDR1 is MNHEY and CDR2 is SMNVEV (reference sequence). Trimming removed 5 bases from V and 5 bases from J, with 15 bases in between. This CDR3 is built from 14 residues. The CDR3 nucleotides read TGTGCCAGCAGTCCCTCGTATGAGCGGGAGACCCAGTACTTC. It encodes CASSPSYERETQYF.

The V call is TRBV10-1, the J call TRBJ2-5; D might be TRBD2 (6 bases). The V and J ends lost 7 bases and 0 bases respectively, with 15 bases between them. Germline V gene sequence: CDR1 WNHNN, CDR2 SYGVQD (reference sequence). The CDR3 covers 15 residues. The DNA for the CDR3 is TGCGCCAGCACCGGGAGAGGGGCCAACCAAGAGACCCAGTACTTC. This translates into CASTGRGANQETQYF.

The chain has TRBV6-2 or TRBV6-3 and TRBJ2-2; D gene ambiguous. The CDR3 is 13 amino acids. Germline V gene sequence: CDR1 MNHEY, CDR2 SVGEGT. The V and J ends lost 0 bases and 6 bases respectively, with 5 bases between them. The CDR3 DNA sequence: TGTGCCAGCAGTTACTCGCGGTCCGGGGAGCTGTTTTTT. Translating gives CASSYSRSGELFF.

The rearrangement links TRBV7-2 to TRBJ2-7; 8 nucleotides align to TRBD1. This CDR3 is built from 13 residues. The germline V gene encodes CDR1 SGHTA and CDR2 FQGNSA. Trimming removed 3 bases from V and 7 bases from J; junction bases left unmatched: 5. The CDR3 region is CASSLMGQEEQYF. The DNA for the CDR3 is TGTGCCAGCAGCTTGATGGGACAGGAGGAGCAGTACTTC.